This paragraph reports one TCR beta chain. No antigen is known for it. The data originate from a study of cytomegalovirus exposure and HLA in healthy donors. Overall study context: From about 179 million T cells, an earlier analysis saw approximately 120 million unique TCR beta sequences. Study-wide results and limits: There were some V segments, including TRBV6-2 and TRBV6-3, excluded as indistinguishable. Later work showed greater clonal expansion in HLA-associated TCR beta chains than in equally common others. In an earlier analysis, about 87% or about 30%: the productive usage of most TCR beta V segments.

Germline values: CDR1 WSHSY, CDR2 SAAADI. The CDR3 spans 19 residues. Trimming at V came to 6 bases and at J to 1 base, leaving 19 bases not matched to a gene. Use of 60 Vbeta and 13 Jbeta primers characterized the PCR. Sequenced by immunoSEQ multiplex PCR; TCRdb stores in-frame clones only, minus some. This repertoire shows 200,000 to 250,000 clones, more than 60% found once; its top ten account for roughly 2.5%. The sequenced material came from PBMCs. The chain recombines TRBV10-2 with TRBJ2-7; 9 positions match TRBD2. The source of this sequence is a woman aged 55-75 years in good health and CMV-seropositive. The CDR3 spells CASRRRGRIAGALSYEQYF. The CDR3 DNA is TGCGCCAGCAGGAGGAGGGGTCGAATAGCGGGGGCCTTGTCCTACGAGCAGTACTTC.